Below, one T cell receptor (beta chain) is given with its context. The V and J ends lost 4 bases and 4 bases, in that order; junction bases with no gene match: 8. Germline V gene data show CDR1 as SGHDT and CDR2 as YYEEEE. CDR3 length equals 15 residues. In the study's own analysis: The assay estimated nucleated cells by amplifying reference gene primers. Only in-frame clones appear in the TCRdb table, and some are missing; sequencing was by immunoSEQ multiplex PCR. From that table come the V and J calls and clone size; the DNA was used to work out D and trimming. The sample has fewer than 400,000 clones, 89% seen once. This entry comes from a study of blood T cell repertoires in COVID-19.

V is TRBV5-6 and J is TRBJ1-5; 7 positions agree with TRBD1. The TCR was taken from a woman in her twenties or thirties with COVID-19, enrolled during active disease. Specimen: peripheral blood. CDR3 bases: TGTGCCAGCAGCGAGACAGGGTCGGGGAATCAGCCCCAGCATTTT. This translates into CASSETGSGNQPQHF.